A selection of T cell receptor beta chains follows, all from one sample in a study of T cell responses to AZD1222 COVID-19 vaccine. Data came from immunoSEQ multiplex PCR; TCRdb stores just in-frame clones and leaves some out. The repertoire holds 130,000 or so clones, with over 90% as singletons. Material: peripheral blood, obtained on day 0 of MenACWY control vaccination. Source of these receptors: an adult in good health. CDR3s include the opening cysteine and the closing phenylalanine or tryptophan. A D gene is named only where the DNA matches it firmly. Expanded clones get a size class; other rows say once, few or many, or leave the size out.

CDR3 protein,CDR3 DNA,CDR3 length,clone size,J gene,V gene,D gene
CASSPRGVGTDTQYF,TGTGCCAGCAGCCCTCGCGGAGTTGGGACAGATACGCAGTATTTT,15,NA,TRBJ2-3,TRBV9,NA
CASSPVLGAGDTQYF,TGTGCCAGCAGCCCTGTTCTGGGGGCGGGAGATACGCAGTATTTT,15,NA,TRBJ2-3,TRBV7-2,NA
CASSQGAQGPPLHF,TGCGCCAGCAGCCAGGGGGCCCAGGGGCCACCCCTCCACTTT,14,NA,TRBJ1-6,TRBV5-1,TRBD1
CASRDRTGRGNEQFF,TGTGCCAGCAGGGACAGGACAGGACGCGGCAATGAGCAGTTCTTC,15,NA,TRBJ2-1,TRBV2,TRBD1
CASSPGRGRAEAFF,TGTGCCAGCAGCCCGGGTAGGGGGAGAGCTGAAGCTTTCTTT,14,NA,TRBJ1-1,TRBV7-2,NA
CASSELDSGSQETQYF,TGTGCCAGCAGTGAATTGGATAGCGGGAGCCAAGAGACCCAGTACTTC,16,NA,TRBJ2-5,TRBV25-1,TRBD2
CASSLFRTGQETQYF,TGTGCCAGCAGTTTATTCCGGACAGGGCAAGAGACCCAGTACTTC,15,NA,TRBJ2-5,TRBV28,TRBD1
CASSLSGGDTEAFF,TGTGCCAGCAGCCTGTCGGGGGGGGACACTGAAGCTTTCTTT,14,once,TRBJ1-1,TRBV4-2,NA
CASSQDTGVSYGYTF,TGTGCCAGCAGCCAAGATACAGGGGTGAGCTATGGCTACACCTTC,15,NA,TRBJ1-2,TRBV4-2,TRBD1
CATRDRAIMNTEAFF,TGTGCCACCAGGGACAGGGCCATCATGAACACTGAAGCTTTCTTT,15,NA,TRBJ1-1,TRBV19,TRBD1